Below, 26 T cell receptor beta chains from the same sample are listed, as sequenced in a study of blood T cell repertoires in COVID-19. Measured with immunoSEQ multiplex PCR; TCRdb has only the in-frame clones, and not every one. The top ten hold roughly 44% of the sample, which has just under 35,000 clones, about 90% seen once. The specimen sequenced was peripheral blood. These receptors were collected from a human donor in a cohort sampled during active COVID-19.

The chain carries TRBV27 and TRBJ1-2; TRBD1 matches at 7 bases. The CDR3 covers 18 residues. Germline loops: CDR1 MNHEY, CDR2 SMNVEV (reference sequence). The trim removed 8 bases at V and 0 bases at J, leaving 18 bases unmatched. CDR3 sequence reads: CASRPPGTVGPSNYGYTF. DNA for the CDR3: TGTGCCAGCCGCCCACCTGGGACAGTCGGACCCTCTAACTATGGCTACACCTTC.

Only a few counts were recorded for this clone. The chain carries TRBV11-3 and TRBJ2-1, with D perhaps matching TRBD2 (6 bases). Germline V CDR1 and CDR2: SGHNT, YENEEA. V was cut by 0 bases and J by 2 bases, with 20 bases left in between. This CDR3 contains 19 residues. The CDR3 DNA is TGTGCCAGCAGCTTAGATCAGGGAGGTTCGGCGCGAGCCTACAATGAGCAGTTCTTC. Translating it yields CASSLDQGGSARAYNEQFF.

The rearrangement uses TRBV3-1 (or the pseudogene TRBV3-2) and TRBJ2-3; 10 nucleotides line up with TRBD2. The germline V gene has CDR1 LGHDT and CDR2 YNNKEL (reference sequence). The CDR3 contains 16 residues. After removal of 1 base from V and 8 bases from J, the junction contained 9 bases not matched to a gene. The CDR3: CASSQGESGGVGTQYF. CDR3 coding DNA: TGTGCCAGCAGCCAAGGGGAAAGCGGGGGGGTAGGTACGCAGTATTTT.

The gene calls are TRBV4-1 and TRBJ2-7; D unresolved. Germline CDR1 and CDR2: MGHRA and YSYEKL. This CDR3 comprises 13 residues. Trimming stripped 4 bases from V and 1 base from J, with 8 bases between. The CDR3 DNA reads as TGCGCCAGCAGCCCGACGGGTTCCTACGAGCAGTACTTC. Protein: CASSPTGSYEQYF.

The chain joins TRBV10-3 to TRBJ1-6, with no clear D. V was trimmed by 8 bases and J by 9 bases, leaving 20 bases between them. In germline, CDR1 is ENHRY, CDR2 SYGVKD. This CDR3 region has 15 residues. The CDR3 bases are TGTGCCATCCGGGGAGTGCAGGATTCGAGTTCACCCCTCCACTTT. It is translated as CAIRGVQDSSSPLHF.

The CDR3 DNA follows: TGTGCCACCAGGGATCGGGGAGCCACAGATACGCAGTATTTT. This sequence encodes CATRDRGATDTQYF. The chain combines TRBV24-1 with TRBJ2-3; weak D call: TRBD2 (5 bases). This CDR3 has 14 amino acids. The V and J ends lost 7 bases and 2 bases respectively, with 12 bases between them. CDR1 is KGHDR and CDR2 is SFDVKD in the germline V gene.

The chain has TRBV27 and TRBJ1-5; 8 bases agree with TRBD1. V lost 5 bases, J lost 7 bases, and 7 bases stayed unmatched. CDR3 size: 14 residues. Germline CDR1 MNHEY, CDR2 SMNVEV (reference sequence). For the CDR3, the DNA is TGTGCCAGCAGTGCAACAGGGGGGGGACAGCCCCAGCATTTT. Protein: CASSATGGGQPQHF.

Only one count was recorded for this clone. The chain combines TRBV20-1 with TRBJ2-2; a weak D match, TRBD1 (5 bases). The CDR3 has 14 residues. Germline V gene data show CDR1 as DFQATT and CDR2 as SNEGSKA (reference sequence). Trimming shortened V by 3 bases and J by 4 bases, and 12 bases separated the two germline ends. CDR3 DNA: TGCAGTGCTAGTAAGCAGGGTGGCACCGGGGAGCTGTTTTTT. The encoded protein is CSASKQGGTGELFF.

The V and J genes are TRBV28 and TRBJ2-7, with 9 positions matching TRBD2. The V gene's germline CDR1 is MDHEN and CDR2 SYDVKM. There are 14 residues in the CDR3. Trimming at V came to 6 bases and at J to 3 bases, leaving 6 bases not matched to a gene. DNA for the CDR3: TGTGCCAGCAGGCTGCGGGGGGGCAGCTACGAGCAGTACTTC. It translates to CASRLRGGSYEQYF.

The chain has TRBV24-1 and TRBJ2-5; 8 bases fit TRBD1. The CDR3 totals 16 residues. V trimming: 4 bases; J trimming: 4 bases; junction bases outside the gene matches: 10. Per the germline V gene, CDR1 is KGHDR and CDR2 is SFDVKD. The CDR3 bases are TGTGCCACCAGTGACAATAGACAGGGGAGGCGAGAGACCCAGTACTTC. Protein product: CATSDNRQGRRETQYF.

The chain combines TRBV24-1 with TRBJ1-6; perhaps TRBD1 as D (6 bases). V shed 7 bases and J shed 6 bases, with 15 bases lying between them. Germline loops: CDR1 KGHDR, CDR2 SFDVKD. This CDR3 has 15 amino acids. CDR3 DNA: TGTGCCACCAGCGACGGACAGATGGTTAATTCACCCCTCCACTTT. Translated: CATSDGQMVNSPLHF.

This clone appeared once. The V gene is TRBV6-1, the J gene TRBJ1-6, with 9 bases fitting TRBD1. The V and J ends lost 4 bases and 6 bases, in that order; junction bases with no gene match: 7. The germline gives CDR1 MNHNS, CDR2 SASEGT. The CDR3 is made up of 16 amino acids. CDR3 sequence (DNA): TGTGCCAGCAGTGCCGGACAGGGGTCGGGTAATTCACCCCTCCACTTT. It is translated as CASSAGQGSGNSPLHF.

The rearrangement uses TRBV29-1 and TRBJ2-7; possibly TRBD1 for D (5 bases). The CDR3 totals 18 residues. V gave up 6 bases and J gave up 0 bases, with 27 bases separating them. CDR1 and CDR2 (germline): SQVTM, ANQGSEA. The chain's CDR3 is CSVDARALNSIRSYEQYF. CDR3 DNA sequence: TGCAGCGTGGATGCCAGGGCTCTTAATTCCATCCGCTCCTACGAGCAGTACTTC.

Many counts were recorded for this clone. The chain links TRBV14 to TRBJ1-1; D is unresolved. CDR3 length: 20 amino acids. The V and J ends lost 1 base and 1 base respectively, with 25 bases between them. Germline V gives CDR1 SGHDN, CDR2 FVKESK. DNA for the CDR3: TGTGCCAGCAGCCAAGGCGGGAGAAATAAATTCGTAGACGGGAACACTGAAGCTTTCTTT. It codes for CASSQGGRNKFVDGNTEAFF.

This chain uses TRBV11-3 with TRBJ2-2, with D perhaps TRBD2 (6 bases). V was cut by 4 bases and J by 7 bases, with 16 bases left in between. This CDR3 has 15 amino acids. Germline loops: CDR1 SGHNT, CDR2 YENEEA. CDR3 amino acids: CASSWGTSLGGELFF. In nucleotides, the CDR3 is TGTGCCAGCAGCTGGGGAACTAGCTTGGGCGGGGAGCTGTTTTTT.

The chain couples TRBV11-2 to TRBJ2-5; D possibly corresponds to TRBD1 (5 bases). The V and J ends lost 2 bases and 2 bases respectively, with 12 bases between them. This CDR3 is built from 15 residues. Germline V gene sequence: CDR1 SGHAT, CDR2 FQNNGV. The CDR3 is CASSLPWGRQETQYF. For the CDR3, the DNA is TGTGCCAGCAGCTTACCCTGGGGCAGGCAAGAGACCCAGTACTTC.

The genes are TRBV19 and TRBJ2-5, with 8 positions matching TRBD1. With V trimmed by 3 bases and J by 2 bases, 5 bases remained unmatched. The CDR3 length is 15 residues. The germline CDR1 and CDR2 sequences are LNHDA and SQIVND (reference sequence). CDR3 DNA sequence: TGTGCCAGTAGTATCGACAGGGGTTCTCAAGAGACCCAGTACTTC. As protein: CASSIDRGSQETQYF.

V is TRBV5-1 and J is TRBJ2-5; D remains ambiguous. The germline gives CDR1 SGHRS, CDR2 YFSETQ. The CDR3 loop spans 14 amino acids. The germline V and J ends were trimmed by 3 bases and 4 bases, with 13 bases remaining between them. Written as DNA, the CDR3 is TGCGCCAGCAGCTCGGCAGGTATCGGAGAGACCCAGTACTTC. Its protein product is CASSSAGIGETQYF.

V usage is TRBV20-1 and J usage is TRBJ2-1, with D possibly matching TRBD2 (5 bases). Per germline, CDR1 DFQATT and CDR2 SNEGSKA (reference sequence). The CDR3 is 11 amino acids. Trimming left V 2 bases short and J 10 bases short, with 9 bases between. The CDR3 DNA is TGCAGTGCTAGACCGGGGAAGGAGCAGTTCTTC. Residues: CSARPGKEQFF.

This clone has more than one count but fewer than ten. As DNA, the CDR3 is TGTGCCAGCAGAACGGGGGGGAATCAGCCCCAGCATTTT. This encodes CASRTGGNQPQHF. The chain recombines TRBV27 with TRBJ1-5, with D perhaps matching TRBD1 (5 bases). Between the trimmed V and J ends, which lost 6 bases and 4 bases, there was a span of 10 bases. The CDR3 contains 13 residues. Germline CDR1 reads MNHEY; CDR2 reads SMNVEV (reference sequence).

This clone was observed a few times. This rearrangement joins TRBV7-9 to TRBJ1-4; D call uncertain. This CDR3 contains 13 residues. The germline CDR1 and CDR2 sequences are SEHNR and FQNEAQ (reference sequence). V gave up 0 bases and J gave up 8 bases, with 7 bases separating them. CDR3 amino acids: CASSLAASEKLFF. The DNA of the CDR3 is TGTGCCAGCAGCTTAGCTGCTAGCGAAAAACTGTTTTTT.

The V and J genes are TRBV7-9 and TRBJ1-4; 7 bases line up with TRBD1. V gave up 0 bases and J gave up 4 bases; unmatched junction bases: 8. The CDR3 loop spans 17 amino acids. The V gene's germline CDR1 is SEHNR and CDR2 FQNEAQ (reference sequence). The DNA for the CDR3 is TGTGCCAGCAGCTTAGCTGTTGGGACAGTGGATAATGAAAAACTGTTTTTT. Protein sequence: CASSLAVGTVDNEKLFF.

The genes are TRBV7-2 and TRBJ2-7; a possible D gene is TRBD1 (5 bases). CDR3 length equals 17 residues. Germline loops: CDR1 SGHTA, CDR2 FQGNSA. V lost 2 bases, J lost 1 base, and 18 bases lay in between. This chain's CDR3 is CASSLSSLGERSYEQYF. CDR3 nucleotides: TGTGCCAGCAGCTTATCCTCTCTAGGGGAAAGATCCTACGAGCAGTACTTC.

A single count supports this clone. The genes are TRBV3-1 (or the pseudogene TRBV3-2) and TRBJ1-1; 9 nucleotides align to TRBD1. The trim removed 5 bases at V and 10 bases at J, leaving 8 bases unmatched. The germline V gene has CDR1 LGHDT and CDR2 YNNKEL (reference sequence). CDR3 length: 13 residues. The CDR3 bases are TGTGCCAGCAGCGCCACAGGGGGCGGGGTAGCTTTCTTT. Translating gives CASSATGGGVAFF.

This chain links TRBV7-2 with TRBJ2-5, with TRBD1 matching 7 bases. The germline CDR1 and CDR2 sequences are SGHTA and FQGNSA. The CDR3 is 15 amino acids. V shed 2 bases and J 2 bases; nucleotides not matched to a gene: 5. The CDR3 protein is CASSLRDRPQETQYF. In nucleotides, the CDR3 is TGTGCCAGCAGCTTACGGGACAGACCTCAAGAGACCCAGTACTTC.

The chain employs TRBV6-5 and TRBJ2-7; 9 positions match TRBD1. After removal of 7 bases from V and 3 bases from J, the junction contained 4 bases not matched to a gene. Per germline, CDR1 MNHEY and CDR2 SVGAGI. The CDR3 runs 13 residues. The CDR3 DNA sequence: TGTGCCAGCAATAGACAGGGGGGCTACGAGCAGTACTTC. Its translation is CASNRQGGYEQYF.